These 13 T cell receptor beta chains were sequenced from one sample in a study of shared clonotypes between healthy human individuals. The table came from immunoSEQ multiplex PCR; TCRdb's copy has only in-frame clones and leaves some out. The data show around 1.4 million clones, about 98.5% seen once. The sample comprised naive CD4+ T cells sorted from blood. Subset meaning: CD45RA+ positively selected. Every receptor here comes from a man younger than 45 in good health.

The chain combines TRBV29-1 with TRBJ1-5; 8 bases map to TRBD1. Germline trimming cut 6 bases from V and 6 bases from J; bases unmatched to any gene: 7. The CDR3 consists of 13 residues. Germline assignment: CDR1 SQVTM and CDR2 ANQGSEA. Here the CDR3 DNA reads TGCAGCGTCAAGGGACAGGCGGGTCAGCCCCAGCATTTT. This translates into CSVKGQAGQPQHF.

This clone was seen just once. The chain combines TRBV7-2 with TRBJ1-5; D uncertain. V was trimmed by 3 bases and J by 4 bases, leaving 7 bases between them. This CDR3 has 13 amino acids. CDR1 and CDR2 from the germline V gene are SGHTA and FQGNSA. The CDR3 loop reads CASSFTTNQPQHF. As DNA, the CDR3 is TGTGCCAGCAGCTTCACAACGAATCAGCCCCAGCATTTT.

The V call is TRBV2, the J call TRBJ2-5, with D possibly matching TRBD2 (6 bases). The V gene lost 6 bases and the J gene lost 2 bases, with 13 bases spanning the gap. This CDR3 is built from 14 residues. Per germline, CDR1 SNHLY and CDR2 FYNNEI. CDR3 DNA sequence: TGTGCCAGCAGAGTGGGAGGAGGGCAAGAGACCCAGTACTTC. This gives the protein CASRVGGGQETQYF.

The V call is TRBV21-1, the J call TRBJ2-1; the DNA was not compared with TRBD2, the D call given in the table. TRBV21-1 is shown as a pseudogene. The CDR3 consists of 17 residues. CDR3 in DNA: TGTGCCAGCAGCAAAGTAAGGGGACTAGCTTCCTACAATGAGCAGTTCTTC. Translated: CASSKVRGLASYNEQFF.

The chain uses TRBV5-4 and TRBJ2-5, with 8 bases matching TRBD1. J lost 4 bases, V lost 0 bases, and 8 bases had no gene match. This CDR3 is built from 16 residues. CDR1 is SGHNT and CDR2 is YYREEE in the germline V gene (reference sequence). CDR3 sequence (DNA): TGTGCCAGCAGCTTGGCGGCCAGGGGGCTCTCAGAGACCCAGTACTTC. It codes for CASSLAARGLSETQYF. Looking up the rest from reference TRBV5-4 and TRBJ2-5 gives the full variable domain: ETGVTQSPTHLIKTRGQQVTLRCSSQSGHNTVSWYQQALGQGPQFIFQYYREEENGRGNFPPRFSGLQFPNYSSELNVNALELDDSALYLCASSLAARGLSETQYFGPGTRLLVL.

Comments on this clone: The same CDR3 also results from other DNA sequences found in this sample. The chain has TRBV18 and TRBJ2-3; D ambiguous. CDR3 size: 13 residues. V lost 0 bases and J lost 4, with 5 bases in between. Germline CDR1 is KGHSH and CDR2 is LQKENI. In DNA, the CDR3 is TGTGCCAGCTCACCACCCGGCGCAGATACGCAGTATTTT. Its protein is CASSPPGADTQYF.

The V and J genes are TRBV28 and TRBJ2-5; 12 positions agree with TRBD2. J was trimmed by 4 bases and V by 4 bases; bases with no gene match: 10. CDR3 length: 17 residues. CDR1 is MDHEN, CDR2 SYDVKM, per germline. The CDR3 here is CASSSSRGTSGLETQYF. The CDR3, as DNA: TGTGCCAGCAGTTCGAGCCGCGGGACTAGCGGGTTAGAGACCCAGTACTTC.

Remarks on this clone: The same CDR3 arises from other DNA sequences in this sample as well. The chain employs TRBV5-1 and TRBJ2-2; 9 bases fit TRBD1. The germline gives CDR1 SGHRS, CDR2 YFSETQ. With V trimmed by 4 bases and J by 3 bases, 4 bases remained unmatched. The CDR3 has 15 amino acids. CDR3 residues: CASSLQGADTGELFF. Here the CDR3 DNA reads TGCGCCAGCAGCCTACAGGGGGCCGACACCGGGGAGCTGTTTTTT.

This chain uses TRBV4-1 with TRBJ2-1; D not resolved. The CDR3 sequence is 12 residues long. With 3 bases removed from V and 8 bases from J, the gap between germline ends came to 8 bases. Germline V gene sequence: CDR1 MGHRA, CDR2 YSYEKL. DNA for the CDR3: TGCGCCAGCAGCCAGGTAGAGCATGAGCAGTTCTTC. It encodes CASSQVEHEQFF.

The gene calls are TRBV11-2 and TRBJ2-7; D gene ambiguous. Looked up from germline, CDR1 is SGHAT and CDR2 is FQNNGV. Trimming removed 1 base at V and 4 bases at J, with 11 bases between. This CDR3 comprises 14 residues. The CDR3 region has the DNA TGTGCCAGCAGCTTAGCGTACGGCCCATACGAGCAGTACTTC. This sequence encodes CASSLAYGPYEQYF.

The chain recombines TRBV27 with TRBJ2-7, with a possible D match to TRBD1 (5 bases). The germline gives CDR1 MNHEY, CDR2 SMNVEV (reference sequence). V shed 6 bases and J shed 1 base, with 22 bases lying between them. The CDR3 covers 17 residues. The CDR3 nucleotides read TGTGCCAGCAGGAAACACCTAGGGGCAGAAAGATCCTACGAGCAGTACTTC. Translation gives CASRKHLGAERSYEQYF.

V gene TRBV7-3 combines with J gene TRBJ2-2; 9 nucleotides agree with TRBD2. V trimming: 5 bases; J trimming: 6 bases; junction bases outside the gene matches: 4. The CDR3 consists of 14 residues. Germline values: CDR1 SGHTA, CDR2 FQGTGA. The CDR3 nucleotides are TGTGCCAGCAGCAGGTTAGCGGGAGCCGGGGAGCTGTTTTTT. It yields the protein CASSRLAGAGELFF.

This chain joins TRBV9 and TRBJ2-1; D is uncertain. With 1 base removed from V and 8 bases from J, the gap between germline ends came to 4 bases. CDR3 length: 11 amino acids. Germline CDR1 reads SGDLS; CDR2 reads YYNGEE. The CDR3 spells CASSVMDEQFF. For the CDR3, the DNA is TGTGCCAGCAGCGTAATGGATGAGCAGTTCTTC.